This TCR beta chain came from a study of CD8+CD57+ T cells in acquired aplastic anemia (dated by TCRdb to 2017 to 2018). In the study overall: DNA extracted from sorted CD4+ and CD8+ cells had a mean of about 3.2 ug, with a range of roughly 0.2 to 27.4 ug.

Counted from cysteine to phenylalanine, this CDR3 has 15 amino acids. Only CDR3 DNA remains: 45 bases, in frame from the first base. For this chain, trimming is 5 bases at the V end and 2 bases at the J end, and the number of junction bases without a gene match is 5. The germline V gene (reference sequence) yields LNHNV for CDR1 and YYDKDF for CDR2. This clonotype was detected a few times. Its antigen is still unknown. No base quality values were provided; no much bigger clone lies one nucleotide off. Genomic DNA served as template for TCR beta VDJ combination and CDR3 sequence profiling. TCR repertoire sequencing was run on an Illumina HiSeq 2000. The original pipeline was this. TRBV/TRBJ rearrangement plots, CDR3 size and DJ length profiles, and Simpson's diversity index were used to evaluate the repertoires. The immunodominant clone was defined as the most abundant DNA sequence in deep sequencing data. CDR3 amino acid sequences were screened for sharing across subjects and were compared with published repertoires and the VDJdb database. The public reads were run again by TCRdb, first through fastp at Q25 and then through MiXCR, and only productive beta chains were kept. Duplicate CDR3 protein sequences are folded into a single record with the most common DNA and genes. The V and J calls were not made by the authors but by TCRdb's processing. Recorded for this sample are about 270,000 distinct CDR3 sequences; 50% to 70% of them occurred a single time. Together, the top ten hold around 7.6% of the sample.

The study deep-sequenced TCR repertoires of sorted CD4+ and CD8+ blood T cells from severe aplastic anemia patients and healthy subjects. Ficoll-Paque density gradient centrifugation was used to isolate peripheral blood mononuclear cells. Before DNA extraction, CD4+ and CD8+ T cells were sorted by FACS or by magnetic beads. General study outcomes and caveats: Nearly 30 CD8+ CDR3 sequences were found in both patients and controls but appeared to be highly expressed in patients and within the immunodominant clones of the patients. No significant difference in CD8+ Simpson's diversity was found between patients and healthy controls (P=0.060).

This sequence uses TRBV15 and TRBJ2-3; TRBD2 fits 9 bases in the junction. Sequencing used sorted CD4+, CD8+, or CD8+CD57+ T cells (not recorded which) from PBMCs. The sequence came from a human donor with severe aplastic anemia or a healthy control (not recorded which). In nucleotides, the sequence is TGTGCCACCAGCGTCGGCGGGGGGGCCACAGATACGCAGTATTTT. Translated, this gives CATSVGGGATDTQYF.